This T cell receptor (beta chain) was identified in a study of cytomegalovirus exposure and HLA in healthy donors. The wider study: There were around 100 million unique TCR beta sequences, drawn from about 179 million T cells, in an earlier analysis. Study-level points and caveats: Later analysis suggested most CMV-associated TCR beta chains were HLA-restricted.

Worth noting for this clone: Antigen specificity is unknown.

Vbeta (60) and Jbeta (13) primers were used in the PCR. Produced via immunoSEQ multiplex PCR; TCRdb's table is partial and in-frame only. The sample includes 210,000 or so clones, around 80% of them seen just once. Input material: PBMCs. The receptor was isolated from a woman aged 55 to 70 in good health and CMV-seropositive.

The CDR3 loop reads CASTRRGRVPRAGELFF. The CDR3 DNA reads as TGTGCCAGTACCAGAAGGGGTAGGGTCCCAAGGGCCGGGGAGCTGTTTTTT. The chain carries TRBV19 and TRBJ2-2; D perhaps matches TRBD1 (5 bases). The ends were cut back, 7 bases at V and 6 bases at J, with 24 bases in the middle. The CDR3 runs 17 residues. Looked up from germline, CDR1 is LNHDA and CDR2 is SQIVND (reference sequence).